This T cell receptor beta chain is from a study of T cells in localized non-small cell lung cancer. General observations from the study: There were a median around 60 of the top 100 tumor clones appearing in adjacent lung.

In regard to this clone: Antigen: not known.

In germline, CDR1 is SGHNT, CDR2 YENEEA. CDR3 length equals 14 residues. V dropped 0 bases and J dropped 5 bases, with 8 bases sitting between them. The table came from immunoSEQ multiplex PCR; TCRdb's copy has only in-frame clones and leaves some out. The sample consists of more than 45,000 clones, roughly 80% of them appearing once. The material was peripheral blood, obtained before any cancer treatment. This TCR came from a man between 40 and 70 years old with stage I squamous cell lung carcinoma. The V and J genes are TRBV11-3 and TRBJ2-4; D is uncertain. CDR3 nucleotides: TGTGCCAGCAGCTTAGATCCCAGCGAAAACATTCAGTACTTC. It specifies CASSLDPSENIQYF.